The next 32 T cell receptor beta chains were all read from a single sample in a study of vaccination and CD4 T cells after COVID-19. As for treatment: approximately 10-day PBMC culture with coronavirus spike peptide pools or control peptides (ViraFEST assay). The antigens of these receptors remain unknown. Sequence data for DNA of cultured CD4+ T cells were generated by the Oncomine TCR Beta short-read assay. TCRdb re-called the PCR reads through MiXCR, storing one row per CDR3 protein. The top ten hold roughly 12% of the sample, which has 15,000 to 20,000 distinct CDR3 sequences, around 40% seen once. The sample taken for sequencing was CD4+ T cells from blood, cultured in vitro. These receptor sequences come from a human donor who had recovered from COVID-19.

The chain couples TRBV7-2 to TRBJ1-3; 8 bases are a match to TRBD1. The CDR3 loop spans 18 amino acids. Germline CDR1 reads SGHTA; CDR2 reads FQGNSA. V lost 5 bases to trimming and J lost 0 bases; unmatched junction nucleotides: 12. CDR3 residues: CASSRPGQELSSGNTIYF. The CDR3 DNA reads as TGTGCCAGCAGCCGACCGGGACAGGAACTTAGCTCTGGAAACACCATATATTTT.

V usage is TRBV19 and J usage is TRBJ1-2, with 8 bases fitting TRBD1. The CDR3 is 14 amino acids. The V gene end was trimmed by 6 bases and the J gene end by 4 bases; junction bases not matched to a gene: 7. Germline lookup yields CDR1 LNHDA and CDR2 SQIVND (reference sequence). CDR3 bases: TGTGCCAGTAGGAGACAGGGGACTGTCTATGGCTACACCTTC. Its translation is CASRRQGTVYGYTF.

The chain combines TRBV6-1 with TRBJ2-7; D not resolved. The V and J ends lost 6 bases and 1 base respectively, with 10 bases between them. The CDR3 covers 13 residues. CDR1 and CDR2 (germline): MNHNS, SASEGT. Here the CDR3 reads CASRFLSSYEQYF. The CDR3 DNA sequence: TGTGCCAGCAGATTTTTGTCTTCCTACGAGCAGTACTTC.

This clonotype was seen a handful of times. The rearrangement uses TRBV19 and TRBJ2-7; D gene uncertain. The CDR3 extends over 11 amino acids. Trimming stripped 4 bases from V and 5 bases from J, with 6 bases between. Per the germline V gene, CDR1 is LNHDA and CDR2 is SQIVND (reference sequence). CDR3 sequence reads: CASSNMDEQYF. CDR3 DNA: TGTGCCAGTAGTAACATGGACGAGCAGTACTTC.

The gene calls are TRBV20-1 and TRBJ2-1, with 9 bases aligning to TRBD2. V dropped 1 base and J dropped 7; count of bases not matched to a gene: 14. Germline CDR1 is DFQATT and CDR2 is SNEGSKA (reference sequence). The CDR3 sequence is 17 residues long. The CDR3 DNA sequence: TGCAGTGCTAGAGGAAACATGGTGGCTAGCGGGATAAATGAGCAGTTCTTC. Amino acids: CSARGNMVASGINEQFF.

This chain uses TRBV5-4 with TRBJ1-2; D is perhaps TRBD1 (5 bases). The V end lost 0 bases, the J end lost 6 bases, and 27 bases lay between the germline ends. The CDR3 is 19 amino acids. Germline-derived CDR1 and CDR2 are SGHNT and YYREEE (reference sequence). In nucleotides, the CDR3 is TGTGCCAGCAGCTTGGATATTGGGAGGCAGGGTCCTTTGCAAAATGGCTACACCTTC. Protein sequence: CASSLDIGRQGPLQNGYTF.

The rearrangement uses TRBV20-1 and TRBJ1-1; weak D call: TRBD1 (5 bases). Germline V CDR1 and CDR2: DFQATT, SNEGSKA (reference sequence). Between the trimmed V and J ends, which lost 0 bases and 1 base, there was a span of 15 bases. The length of the CDR3 is 16 residues. The CDR3, as DNA: TGCAGTGCTAGAGATCCGGGGGACGCTCAGAACACTGAAGCTTTCTTT. Translating gives CSARDPGDAQNTEAFF.

This clonotype has just a few counts. The chain links TRBV7-3 to TRBJ1-5, with no clear D. CDR1 and CDR2 (germline): SGHTA, FQGTGA. CDR3 length: 13 residues. Trimming took off 3 bases at V and 5 bases at J, with 8 bases between the two ends. The CDR3 bases are TGTGCCAGCAGCTTGGACGGACATCAGCCCCAGCATTTT. It is translated as CASSLDGHQPQHF.

The gene calls are TRBV7-3 and TRBJ2-3; 12 bases match TRBD2. Germline values: CDR1 SGHTA, CDR2 FQGTGA. This CDR3 contains 15 residues. V trimming: 2 bases; J trimming: 11 bases; junction bases outside the gene matches: 8. CDR3 protein: CASSLGTSGRLEQYF. CDR3 in DNA: TGTGCCAGCAGCTTAGGGACTAGCGGGCGCCTAGAGCAGTATTTT.

CDR3 in DNA: TGCAGTGCTAGCGGGAGGGCCTACGAGCAGTACTTC. It yields the protein CSASGRAYEQYF. V and J are TRBV20-1 and TRBJ2-7; TRBD2 aligns across 8 bases. The V segment lost 3 bases and the J segment 2 bases; nucleotides outside the gene matches: 0. CDR3 length: 12 amino acids. Germline V lookup: CDR1 DFQATT, CDR2 SNEGSKA (reference sequence).

The rearrangement links TRBV6-2 or TRBV6-3 to TRBJ1-1; no reliable D call. From germline, CDR1 is MNHEY and CDR2 SVGEGT. The CDR3 length is 13 residues. The ends were cut back, 6 bases at V and 2 bases at J, with 10 bases in the middle. The chain's CDR3 is CASSGLENTEAFF. In nucleotides, the CDR3 is TGTGCCAGCAGCGGACTGGAAAACACTGAAGCTTTCTTT.

This clonotype was observed a few times. The chain combines TRBV6-1 with TRBJ2-7; 10 bases map to TRBD2. The germline V gene has CDR1 MNHNS and CDR2 SASEGT. With V trimmed by 4 bases and J by 5 bases, 8 bases remained unmatched. The CDR3 length is 15 residues. In DNA, the CDR3 is TGTGCCAGCAGTGTTCTAGCGGGAGTGTGGAACGAGCAGTACTTC. This translates into CASSVLAGVWNEQYF.

This clonotype was picked up a small number of times. The chain couples TRBV20-1 to TRBJ2-7; D uncertain. Germline V CDR1 and CDR2: DFQATT, SNEGSKA (reference sequence). The length of the CDR3 is 10 residues. The V end was cut by 5 bases, the J end by 2 bases, with 4 bases between. This CDR3 is CSAGAYEQYF. CDR3 in DNA: TGCAGTGCTGGGGCCTACGAGCAGTACTTC.

The chain carries TRBV19 and TRBJ2-6, with unresolved D. Trimming took 3 bases from V and 0 from J, leaving 9 bases between them. The CDR3 loop spans 16 amino acids. CDR1 and CDR2 from the germline V gene are LNHDA and SQIVND (reference sequence). The CDR3 DNA sequence: TGTGCCAGTAGTATTACGTTGGGCTCTGGGGCCAACGTCCTGACTTTC. It is translated as CASSITLGSGANVLTF.

The chain uses TRBV24-1 and TRBJ2-1; the D call may be TRBD1 or TRBD2 (5 bases each). V was shortened by 4 bases and J by 0 bases, with 18 bases between the two germline ends. The CDR3 runs to 18 residues. Germline CDR1 KGHDR, CDR2 SFDVKD. Here the CDR3 reads CATSDTLRGLSSYNEQFF. As DNA, the CDR3 is TGTGCCACCAGTGACACCCTACGGGGCTTGAGCTCCTACAATGAGCAGTTCTTC.

A remark on this clonotype: The junction and the germline gene differ at one end; a read error may be behind it. The chain recombines TRBV24-1 with TRBJ1-1; 9 bases align to TRBD1. Germline lookup yields CDR1 KGHDR and CDR2 SFDVKD. There are 14 residues in the CDR3. As DNA, the CDR3 is TGTGCCGCCAGTGATATTACAGGGGGCAATGAAGCTTTCTTT. The encoded protein is CAASDITGGNEAFF.

This clonotype was observed a few times. This chain joins TRBV28 and TRBJ1-1, with D perhaps TRBD1 (5 bases). The V gene lost 6 bases and the J gene lost 4 bases, with 12 bases spanning the gap. The CDR3 sequence is 13 residues long. Germline CDR1 MDHEN, CDR2 SYDVKM. CDR3 amino acids: CASSRPGPTEAFF. CDR3 coding DNA: TGTGCCAGCAGCCGTCCGGGACCCACTGAAGCTTTCTTT.

Here the CDR3 reads CSALMGQGAYGYTF. DNA of the CDR3: TGCAGTGCGCTGATGGGACAGGGGGCTTATGGCTACACCTTC. The chain links TRBV20-1 to TRBJ1-2; 12 positions agree with TRBD1. This CDR3 contains 14 residues. Germline trimming cut 6 bases from V and 5 bases from J; bases unmatched to any gene: 7. Per the germline V gene, CDR1 is DFQATT and CDR2 is SNEGSKA (reference sequence).

The chain recombines TRBV2 with TRBJ1-2; D perhaps matches TRBD1 (6 bases). V was pared by 4 bases and J by 6 bases, with 9 bases between. There are 12 residues in the CDR3. Germline V gene lookup returns CDR1 SNHLY and CDR2 FYNNEI. The CDR3 DNA reads as TGTGCCAGCAGTGGGGACACCGATGGCTACACCTTC. This encodes CASSGDTDGYTF.

This clonotype was picked up a small number of times. The CDR3 loop reads CASRRTVFDEQFF. DNA for the CDR3: TGTGCCAGCAGAAGGACAGTTTTCGATGAGCAGTTCTTC. The V gene is TRBV6-1, the J gene TRBJ2-1; TRBD1 is a possible D gene (6 bases). From germline, CDR1 is MNHNS and CDR2 SASEGT. Between the trimmed V and J ends, which lost 6 bases and 8 bases, there was a span of 14 bases. The CDR3 spans 13 residues.

This chain links TRBV6-4 with TRBJ2-3; 7 bases agree with TRBD1. The germline V gene encodes CDR1 MRHNA and CDR2 SNTAGT. Trimming at V came to 3 bases and at J to 1 base, leaving 4 bases not matched to a gene. The CDR3 is 15 amino acids. The CDR3 region is CASSEQGSGTDTQYF. The CDR3 bases are TGTGCCAGCAGTGAACAGGGGAGCGGCACAGATACGCAGTATTTT.

The chain has TRBV6-1 and TRBJ1-2; D uncertain. Germline CDR1 reads MNHNS; CDR2 reads SASEGT. The V end lost 6 bases, the J end lost 8 bases, and 16 bases lay between the germline ends. The CDR3 is 13 amino acids. The CDR3 DNA reads TGTGCCAGCAGCCTGACTCTGGGTTCCGGCTACACCTTC. It encodes CASSLTLGSGYTF.

This clonotype was seen more than once but under ten times. The V gene is TRBV27, the J gene TRBJ2-1, with a weak D call TRBD1 (5 bases). The germline V and J ends were trimmed by 4 bases and 5 bases, with 21 bases remaining between them. Germline V gene sequence: CDR1 MNHEY, CDR2 SMNVEV (reference sequence). The CDR3 is 17 amino acids. The chain's CDR3 is CASSSIPVSIGDNEQFF. DNA for the CDR3: TGTGCCAGCAGTTCTATTCCTGTTTCTATAGGGGACAATGAGCAGTTCTTC.

This clonotype occurred once. The V gene is TRBV18, the J gene TRBJ2-5; tentative D call: TRBD2 (6 bases). The V end lost 8 bases, the J end lost 9 bases, and 10 bases lay between the germline ends. This CDR3 has 10 amino acids. Germline values: CDR1 KGHSH, CDR2 LQKENI. The CDR3 sequence: CASGGAAQYF. CDR3 in DNA: TGTGCCAGCGGCGGGGCAGCCCAGTACTTC.

This clonotype has a handful of counts. The chain combines TRBV20-1 with TRBJ2-1, with D possibly TRBD2 on 5 matching bases. The CDR3 is 13 amino acids. From germline, CDR1 is DFQATT and CDR2 SNEGSKA (reference sequence). V lost 7 bases to trimming and J lost 1 base, with 11 bases between them. The CDR3 protein is CSVRTPSYNEQFF. CDR3 DNA: TGCAGTGTCCGGACTCCTTCCTACAATGAGCAGTTCTTC.

This clonotype was recorded a few times. The chain joins TRBV7-2 to TRBJ2-2, with D unclear. This CDR3 is 13 amino acids long. Trimming took off 8 bases at V and 1 base at J, with 8 bases between the two ends. Germline V gene lookup returns CDR1 SGHTA and CDR2 FQGNSA. CDR3 bases: TGTGCCAGCGGCAGTCAGAACACCGGGGAGCTGTTTTTT. Amino acids: CASGSQNTGELFF. Using reference TRBV7-2 and TRBJ2-2 for the parts outside the CDR3, the full variable domain is GAGVSQSPSNKVTEKGKDVELRCDPISGHTALYWYRQSLGQGLEFLIYFQGNSAPDKSGLPSDRFSAERTGGSVSTLTIQRTQQEDSAVYLCASGSQNTGELFFGEGSRLTVL.

The CDR3 spells CSASTWTGAYNEQFF. DNA for the CDR3: TGCAGTGCTTCAACATGGACAGGGGCCTACAATGAGCAGTTCTTC. The chain uses TRBV20-1 and TRBJ2-1; 9 bases match TRBD1. Per the germline V gene, CDR1 is DFQATT and CDR2 is SNEGSKA (reference sequence). The CDR3 covers 15 residues. Trimming took 5 bases from V and 2 from J; bases not matched to a gene: 7.

This clonotype occurred a few times. The chain links TRBV20-1 to TRBJ2-7; 8 bases agree with TRBD2. This CDR3 spans 14 amino acids. The germline gives CDR1 DFQATT, CDR2 SNEGSKA (reference sequence). The V gene end was trimmed by 2 bases and the J gene end by 5 bases; junction bases not matched to a gene: 8. The CDR3 protein is CSARKAGGSHEQYF. CDR3 nucleotides: TGCAGTGCTAGAAAGGCGGGAGGTAGCCACGAGCAGTACTTC.

Comment on this clonotype: A much larger clone differs from this one at a single base, so this may be a read error. The chain is built from TRBV15 and TRBJ2-3; 12 bases agree with TRBD2. J was trimmed by 4 bases and V by 4 bases; bases with no gene match: 3. The length of the CDR3 is 15 residues. Germline assignment: CDR1 LNHNV and CDR2 YYDKDF (reference sequence). The DNA of the CDR3 is TGTGCCACCAGCACGGGACTAGCGGGCTCAGATACGCAGTATTTT. This translates into CATSTGLAGSDTQYF.

The chain carries TRBV30 and TRBJ2-1, with D perhaps matching TRBD2 (5 bases). V lost 0 bases, J lost 0 bases, and 12 bases lay in between. This CDR3 region has 16 residues. Germline CDR1 GTSNPN, CDR2 SVGIG (reference sequence). CDR3 DNA: TGTGCCTGGAGTGTACGTGGACTCAGCTCCTACAATGAGCAGTTCTTC. Protein: CAWSVRGLSSYNEQFF.

The rearrangement joins TRBV5-1 to TRBJ2-1, with 14 bases identical to TRBD2. CDR3 size: 20 residues. From germline, CDR1 is SGHRS and CDR2 YFSETQ. V shed 4 bases, J shed 1 base, and the junction held 13 bases outside the gene matches. Here the CDR3 reads CASSGGGLAGVGKSYNEQFF. CDR3 bases: TGCGCCAGCAGCGGGGGGGGACTAGCGGGAGTTGGAAAGTCCTACAATGAGCAGTTCTTC.

The rearrangement links TRBV5-8 to TRBJ1-5; the match to TRBD1 covers 7 bases. The CDR3 is 17 amino acids. The germline V gene encodes CDR1 SGHTS and CDR2 YDEGEE. V lost 1 base and J lost 3; bases outside the gene matches: 10. This CDR3 is CASSLNRGFGSNQPQHF. In DNA, the CDR3 is TGTGCCAGCAGCTTGAACAGGGGTTTTGGGTCCAATCAGCCCCAGCATTTT.